A selection of T cell receptor beta chains follows, all from one sample in a study of T cell responses to AZD1222 COVID-19 vaccine. Sequencing was performed with immunoSEQ multiplex PCR; in TCRdb, only in-frame clones are kept and a portion is missing. The data show hundreds of thousands of clones, roughly 91% seen once. The sample was peripheral blood, taken on day 0 of MenACWY control vaccination. All receptors derive from an adult in good health. Each CDR3 is given with its conserved first and last residue. Fields, in order: J gene, clone size, D gene, V gene, CDR3 protein, CDR3 DNA. A D gene is named only where the DNA matches it firmly. Expanded clones are given a class, and other clones once, few, many or no size at all.

J gene: TRBJ2-5
clone size: -
D gene: -
V gene: TRBV5-1
CDR3 protein: CASSSTQGRGRTQYF
CDR3 DNA: TGCGCCAGCAGCTCCACACAGGGGCGCGGGAGGACCCAGTACTTC

J gene: TRBJ1-2
clone size: -
D gene: -
V gene: TRBV6-1
CDR3 protein: CASSDGLYGYTF
CDR3 DNA: TGTGCCAGCAGTGACGGACTCTATGGCTACACCTTC

J gene: TRBJ2-2
clone size: -
D gene: -
V gene: TRBV7-7
CDR3 protein: CAPAGLTLRETGELFF
CDR3 DNA: TGTGCTCCAGCAGGTCTTACGTTACGTGAAACCGGGGAGCTGTTTTTT

J gene: TRBJ1-2
clone size: -
D gene: -
V gene: TRBV6-5
CDR3 protein: CASRSEVDYGYTF
CDR3 DNA: TGTGCCAGCAGGTCTGAGGTGGACTATGGCTACACCTTC

J gene: TRBJ1-1
clone size: -
D gene: -
V gene: TRBV5-1
CDR3 protein: CASSLGDVDTEAFF
CDR3 DNA: TGCGCCAGCAGCTTGGGGGACGTGGACACTGAAGCTTTCTTT

J gene: TRBJ1-3
clone size: -
D gene: TRBD1
V gene: TRBV6-1
CDR3 protein: CASSEDRGHTIYF
CDR3 DNA: TGTGCCAGCAGTGAAGACAGGGGACACACCATATATTTT

J gene: TRBJ2-5
clone size: -
D gene: -
V gene: TRBV5-1
CDR3 protein: CASSLGVAGAETQYF
CDR3 DNA: TGCGCCAGCAGCTTGGGTGTGGCGGGGGCAGAGACCCAGTACTTC

J gene: TRBJ1-5
clone size: -
D gene: -
V gene: TRBV7-2
CDR3 protein: CASSLNLLGQPQHF
CDR3 DNA: TGTGCCAGCAGCTTAAACCTATTGGGTCAGCCCCAGCATTTT

J gene: TRBJ1-1
clone size: -
D gene: -
V gene: TRBV6-5
CDR3 protein: CASSTTANLKAFF
CDR3 DNA: TGTGCCAGCAGTACGACAGCTAACCTAAAAGCTTTCTTT

J gene: TRBJ2-3
clone size: -
D gene: TRBD2
V gene: TRBV3-1/TRBV3-2
CDR3 protein: CASSQGGADTQYF
CDR3 DNA: TGTGCCAGCAGCCAGGGGGGGGCAGATACGCAGTATTTT

J gene: TRBJ1-1
clone size: -
D gene: -
V gene: TRBV7-8
CDR3 protein: CASSLEVNTEAFF
CDR3 DNA: TGTGCCAGCAGCTTAGAAGTGAACACTGAAGCTTTCTTT

J gene: TRBJ1-6
clone size: -
D gene: -
V gene: TRBV27
CDR3 protein: CASSGLRGRDSPLHF
CDR3 DNA: TGTGCCAGCAGCGGGTTGCGGGGCCGGGATTCACCCCTCCACTTT

J gene: TRBJ2-2
clone size: -
D gene: TRBD1
V gene: TRBV19
CDR3 protein: CASGGQGAGTGELFF
CDR3 DNA: TGTGCCAGTGGAGGACAGGGGGCGGGAACCGGGGAGCTGTTTTTT

J gene: TRBJ2-5
clone size: once
D gene: TRBD1
V gene: TRBV3-1/TRBV3-2
CDR3 protein: CASSQSGGWETQYF
CDR3 DNA: TGTGCCAGCAGCCAATCAGGGGGCTGGGAGACCCAGTACTTC

J gene: TRBJ1-2
clone size: -
D gene: TRBD1
V gene: TRBV7-2
CDR3 protein: CASSSTKTGYGYTF
CDR3 DNA: TGTGCCAGCAGCTCCACAAAGACAGGGTATGGCTACACCTTC

J gene: TRBJ2-3
clone size: -
D gene: -
V gene: TRBV7-2
CDR3 protein: CASSSPGPQRDTQYF
CDR3 DNA: TGTGCCAGCAGCAGCCCCGGGCCCCAGCGCGATACGCAGTATTTT

J gene: TRBJ1-2
clone size: -
D gene: -
V gene: TRBV7-2
CDR3 protein: CASSPSRGYTF
CDR3 DNA: TGTGCCAGCAGCCCATCGAGAGGCTACACCTTC

J gene: TRBJ1-5
clone size: -
D gene: TRBD1
V gene: TRBV7-9
CDR3 protein: CASSPWTGVSNQPQHF
CDR3 DNA: TGTGCCAGCAGCCCCTGGACAGGGGTGAGCAATCAGCCCCAGCATTTT

J gene: TRBJ1-5
clone size: -
D gene: TRBD1
V gene: TRBV3-1/TRBV3-2
CDR3 protein: CASSKGQNSNQPQHF
CDR3 DNA: TGTGCCAGCAGCAAGGGACAGAATAGCAATCAGCCCCAGCATTTT

J gene: TRBJ2-1
clone size: -
D gene: TRBD1
V gene: TRBV27
CDR3 protein: CASKPSPGQGVNEQFF
CDR3 DNA: TGTGCCAGCAAACCCTCCCCGGGACAGGGGGTGAATGAGCAGTTCTTC